These 3 T cell receptor beta chains were sequenced from one sample in a study of T cell changes during pregnancy in multiple sclerosis (dated by TCRdb to the late 2010s). The library was built by means of the immunoSEQ multiplex PCR assay. TCRdb took this table from immuneACCESS and kept in-frame rearrangements with V and J called. Such tables lack part of the clones; where checked against another copy, unresolved V genes explain under half of the gap, and the rest is unexplained. The sample table contains 30,000 to 40,000 clones; only one count was recorded for 88% of them. 6% to 7.5% of the sample is in the top ten clones. Sequencing was performed on CD8+ T cells from peripheral blood mononuclear cells, taken in the third trimester of pregnancy. These receptors originate from a female donor with multiple sclerosis, enrolled in a pregnancy study.

The chain has TRBV5-8 and TRBJ2-7, with D perhaps TRBD1 (6 bases). The CDR3 contains 14 residues. Deletions cut 0 bases from V and 2 bases from J, with 9 bases between. The germline V gene encodes CDR1 SGHTS and CDR2 YDEGEE. CDR3 sequence: CASSLVQGPYEQYF. The CDR3 nucleotides read TGTGCCAGCAGCTTGGTTCAGGGGCCCTACGAGCAGTACTTC.

This rearrangement joins TRBV13 to TRBJ1-1; TRBD1 might be the D (5 bases). Germline CDR1 and CDR2: PRHDT and FYEKMQ (reference sequence). Trimming removed 3 bases at V and 4 bases at J, with 9 bases between. This CDR3 has 13 amino acids. This CDR3 is CASSFSGGTEAFF. In nucleotides, the CDR3 is TGTGCCAGCAGCTTTTCCGGGGGCACTGAAGCTTTCTTT.

The chain carries TRBV4-1 and TRBJ2-1, with a possible D match to TRBD1 (5 bases). V was trimmed by 5 bases and J by 1 base, leaving 9 bases between them. Germline V gene data show CDR1 as MGHRA and CDR2 as YSYEKL. The CDR3 consists of 14 residues. CDR3 protein: CASSTQGSYNEQFF. The CDR3 nucleotides read TGCGCCAGCAGCACCCAGGGATCCTACAATGAGCAGTTCTTC.